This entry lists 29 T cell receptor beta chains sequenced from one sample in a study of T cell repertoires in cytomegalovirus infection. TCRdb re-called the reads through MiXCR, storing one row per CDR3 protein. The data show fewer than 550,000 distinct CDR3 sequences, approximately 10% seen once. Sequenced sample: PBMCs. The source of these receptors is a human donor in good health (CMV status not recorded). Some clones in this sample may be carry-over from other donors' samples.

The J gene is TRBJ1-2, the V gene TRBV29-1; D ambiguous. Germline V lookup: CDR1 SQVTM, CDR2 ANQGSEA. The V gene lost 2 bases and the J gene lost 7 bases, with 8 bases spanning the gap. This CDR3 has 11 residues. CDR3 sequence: CSVERGGGYTF. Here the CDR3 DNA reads TGCAGCGTTGAACGGGGAGGTGGCTACACCTTC.

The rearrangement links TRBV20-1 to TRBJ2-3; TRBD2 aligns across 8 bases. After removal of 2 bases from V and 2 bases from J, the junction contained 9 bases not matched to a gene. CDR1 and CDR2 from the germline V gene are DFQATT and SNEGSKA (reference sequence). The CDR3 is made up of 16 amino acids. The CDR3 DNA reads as TGCAGTGCTAGATTCGAAACTAGCGGTCACACAGATACGCAGTATTTT. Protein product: CSARFETSGHTDTQYF.

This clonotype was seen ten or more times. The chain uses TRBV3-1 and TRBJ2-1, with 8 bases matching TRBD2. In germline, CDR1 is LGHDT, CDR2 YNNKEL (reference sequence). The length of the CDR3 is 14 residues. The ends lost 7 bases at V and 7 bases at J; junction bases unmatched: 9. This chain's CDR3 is CASTGRGARNEQFF. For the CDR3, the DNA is TGTGCCAGCACAGGGCGGGGGGCGAGGAATGAGCAGTTCTTC.

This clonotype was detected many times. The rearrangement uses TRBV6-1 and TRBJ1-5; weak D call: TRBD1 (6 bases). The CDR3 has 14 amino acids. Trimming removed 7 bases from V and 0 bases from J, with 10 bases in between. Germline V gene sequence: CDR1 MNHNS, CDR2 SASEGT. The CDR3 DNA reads TGTGCCAGCACAGGACAGAATAGCAATCAGCCCCAGCATTTT. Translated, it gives CASTGQNSNQPQHF.

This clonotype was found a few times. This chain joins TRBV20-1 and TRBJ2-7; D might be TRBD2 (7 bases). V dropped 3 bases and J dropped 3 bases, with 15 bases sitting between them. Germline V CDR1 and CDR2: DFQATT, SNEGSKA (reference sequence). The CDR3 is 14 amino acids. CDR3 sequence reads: CSASEAGHLYEQYF. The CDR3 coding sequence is TGCAGTGCTAGTGAAGCGGGACATCTCTACGAGCAGTACTTC.

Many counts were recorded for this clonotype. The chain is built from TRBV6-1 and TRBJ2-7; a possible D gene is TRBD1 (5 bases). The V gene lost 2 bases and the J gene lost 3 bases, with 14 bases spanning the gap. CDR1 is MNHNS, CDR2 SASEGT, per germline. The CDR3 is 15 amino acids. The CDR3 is CASSENQGISYEQYF. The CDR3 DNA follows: TGTGCCAGCAGTGAAAACCAGGGTATCAGCTACGAGCAGTACTTC.

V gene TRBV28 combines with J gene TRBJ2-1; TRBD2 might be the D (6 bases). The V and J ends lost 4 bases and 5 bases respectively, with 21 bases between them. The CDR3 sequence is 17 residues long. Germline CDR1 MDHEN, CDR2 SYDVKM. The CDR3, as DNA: TGTGCCAGCAGTTCTCCCCGACTAGTTCCCCGAGACAATGAGCAGTTCTTC. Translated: CASSSPRLVPRDNEQFF.

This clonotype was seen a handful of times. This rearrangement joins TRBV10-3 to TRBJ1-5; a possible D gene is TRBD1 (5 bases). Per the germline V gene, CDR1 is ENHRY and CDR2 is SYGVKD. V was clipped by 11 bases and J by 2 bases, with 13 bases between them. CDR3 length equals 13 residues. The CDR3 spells CAATGQGNQPQHF. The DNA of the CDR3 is TGTGCCGCGACGGGGCAGGGCAATCAGCCCCAGCATTTT.

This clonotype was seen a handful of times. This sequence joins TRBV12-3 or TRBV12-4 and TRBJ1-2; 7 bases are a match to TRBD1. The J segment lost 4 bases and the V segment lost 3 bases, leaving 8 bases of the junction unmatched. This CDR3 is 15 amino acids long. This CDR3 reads CASSFLDRDSYGYTF. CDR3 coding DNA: TGTGCCAGCAGTTTTTTAGACAGGGACAGCTATGGCTACACCTTC.

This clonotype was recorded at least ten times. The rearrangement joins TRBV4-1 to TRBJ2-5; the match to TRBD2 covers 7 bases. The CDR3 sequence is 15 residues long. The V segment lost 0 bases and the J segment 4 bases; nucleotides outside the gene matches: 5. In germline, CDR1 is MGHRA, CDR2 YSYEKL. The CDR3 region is CASSQDLVAGETQYF. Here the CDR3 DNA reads TGCGCCAGCAGCCAAGATCTCGTAGCGGGAGAGACCCAGTACTTC.

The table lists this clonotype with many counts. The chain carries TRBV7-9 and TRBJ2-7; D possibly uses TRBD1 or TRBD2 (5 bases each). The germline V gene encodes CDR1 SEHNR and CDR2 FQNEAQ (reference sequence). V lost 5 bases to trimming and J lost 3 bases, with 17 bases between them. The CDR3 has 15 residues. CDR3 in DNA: TGTGCCAGCAGCGACGGGGACCGAGGAGTCTACGAGCAGTACTTC. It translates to CASSDGDRGVYEQYF.

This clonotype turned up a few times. CDR3 nucleotide sequence: TGCGCCAGCAGCCCATACCCGGGCTACCAAGAGACCCAGTACTTC. This encodes CASSPYPGYQETQYF. This chain connects TRBV5-1 to TRBJ2-5; D unclear. The germline V gene encodes CDR1 SGHRS and CDR2 YFSETQ. This CDR3 is 15 amino acids long. V was clipped by 4 bases and J by 0 bases, with 13 bases between them.

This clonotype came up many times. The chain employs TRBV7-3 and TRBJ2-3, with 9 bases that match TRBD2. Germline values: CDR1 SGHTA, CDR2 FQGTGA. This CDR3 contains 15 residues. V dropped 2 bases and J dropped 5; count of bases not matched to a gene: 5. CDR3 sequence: CASSLAGGPGDTQYF. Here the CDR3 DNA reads TGTGCCAGCAGCTTAGCGGGAGGGCCAGGAGATACGCAGTATTTT. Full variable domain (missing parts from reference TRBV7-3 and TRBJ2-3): GAGVSQTPSNKVTEKGKYVELRCDPISGHTALYWYRQSLGQGPEFLIYFQGTGAADDSGLPNDRFFAVRPEGSVSTLKIQRTERGDSAVYLCASSLAGGPGDTQYFGPGTRLTVL.

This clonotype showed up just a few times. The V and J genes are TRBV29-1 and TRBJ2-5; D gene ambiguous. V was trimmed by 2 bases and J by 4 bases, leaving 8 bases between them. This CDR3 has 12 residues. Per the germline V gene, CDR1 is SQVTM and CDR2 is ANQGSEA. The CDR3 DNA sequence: TGCAGCGTTGAACCAGGTTCAGAGACCCAGTACTTC. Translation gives CSVEPGSETQYF.

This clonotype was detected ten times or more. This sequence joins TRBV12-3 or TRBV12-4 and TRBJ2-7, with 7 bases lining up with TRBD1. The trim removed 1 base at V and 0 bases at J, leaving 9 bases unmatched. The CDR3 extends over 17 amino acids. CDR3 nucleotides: TGTGCCAGCAGTTTAGGAGGGTCAGGGGGAAACTCCTACGAGCAGTACTTC. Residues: CASSLGGSGGNSYEQYF.

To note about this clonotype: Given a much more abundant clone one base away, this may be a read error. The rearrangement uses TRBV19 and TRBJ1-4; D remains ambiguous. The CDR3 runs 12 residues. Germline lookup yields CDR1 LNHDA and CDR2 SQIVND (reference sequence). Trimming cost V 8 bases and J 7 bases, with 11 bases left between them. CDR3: CASASPIEKLFF. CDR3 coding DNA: TGTGCCAGTGCCTCACCGATTGAAAAACTGTTTTTT. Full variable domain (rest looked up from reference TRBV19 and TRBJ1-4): DGGITQSPKYLFRKEGQNVTLSCEQNLNHDAMYWYRQDPGQGLRLIYYSQIVNDFQKGDIAEGYSVSREKKESFPLTVTSAQKNPTAFYLCASASPIEKLFFGSGTQLSVL.

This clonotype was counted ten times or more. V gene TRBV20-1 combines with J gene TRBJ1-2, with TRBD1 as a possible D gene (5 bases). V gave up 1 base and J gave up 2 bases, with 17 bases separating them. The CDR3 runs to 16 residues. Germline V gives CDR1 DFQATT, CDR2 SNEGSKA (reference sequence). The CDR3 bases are TGCAGTGCTAGAGGGGGGTCAGGAATTGGAAACTATGGCTACACCTTC. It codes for CSARGGSGIGNYGYTF.

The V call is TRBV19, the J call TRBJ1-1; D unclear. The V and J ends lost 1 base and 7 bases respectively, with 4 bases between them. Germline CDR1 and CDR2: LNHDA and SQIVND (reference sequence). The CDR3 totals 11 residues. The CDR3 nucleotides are TGTGCCAGTAGTATAGGGCATGAAGCTTTCTTT. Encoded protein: CASSIGHEAFF.

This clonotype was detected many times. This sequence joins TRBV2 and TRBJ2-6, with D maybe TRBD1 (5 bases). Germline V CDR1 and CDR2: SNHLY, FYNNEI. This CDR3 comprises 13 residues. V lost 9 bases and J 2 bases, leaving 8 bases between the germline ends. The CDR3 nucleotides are TGTGCCAGGAAGGGGCCTGGGGCCAACGTCCTGACTTTC. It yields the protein CARKGPGANVLTF.

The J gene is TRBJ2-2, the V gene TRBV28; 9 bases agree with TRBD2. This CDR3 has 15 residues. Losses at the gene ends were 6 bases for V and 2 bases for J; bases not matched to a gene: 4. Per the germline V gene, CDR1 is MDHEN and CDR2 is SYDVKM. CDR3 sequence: CASSEGLANTGELFF. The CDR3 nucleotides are TGTGCCAGCAGCGAGGGACTAGCCAACACCGGGGAGCTGTTTTTT.

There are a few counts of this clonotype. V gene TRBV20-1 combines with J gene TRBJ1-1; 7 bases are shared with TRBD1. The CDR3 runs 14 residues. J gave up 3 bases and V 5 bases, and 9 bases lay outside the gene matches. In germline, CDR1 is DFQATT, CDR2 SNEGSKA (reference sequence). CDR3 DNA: TGCAGTGCTTCGTCCCCAGGGGGGTACACTGAAGCTTTCTTT. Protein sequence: CSASSPGGYTEAFF.

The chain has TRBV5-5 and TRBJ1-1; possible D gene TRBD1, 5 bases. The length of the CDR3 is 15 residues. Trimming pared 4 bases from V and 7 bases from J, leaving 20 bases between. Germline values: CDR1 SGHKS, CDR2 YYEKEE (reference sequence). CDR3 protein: CASSQFLRDGDEAFF. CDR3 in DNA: TGTGCCAGCAGCCAATTCCTCCGGGACGGAGATGAAGCTTTCTTT. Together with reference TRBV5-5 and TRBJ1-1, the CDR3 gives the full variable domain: DAGVTQSPTHLIKTRGQQVTLRCSPISGHKSVSWYQQVLGQGPQFIFQYYEKEERGRGNFPDRFSARQFPNYSSELNVNALLLGDSALYLCASSQFLRDGDEAFFGQGTRLTVV.

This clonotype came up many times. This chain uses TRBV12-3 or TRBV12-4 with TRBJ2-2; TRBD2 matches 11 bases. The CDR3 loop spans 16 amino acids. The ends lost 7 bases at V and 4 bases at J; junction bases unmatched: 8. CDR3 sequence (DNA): TGTGCCAGCACTCTGACGGGACTAGCGGTCACCGGGGAGCTGTTTTTT. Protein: CASTLTGLAVTGELFF.

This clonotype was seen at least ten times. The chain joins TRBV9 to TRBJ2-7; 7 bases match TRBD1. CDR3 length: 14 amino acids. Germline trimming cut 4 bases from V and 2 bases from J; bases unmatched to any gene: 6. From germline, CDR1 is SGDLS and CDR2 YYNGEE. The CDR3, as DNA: TGTGCCAGCAGCACAACAGGGGCTCCCTACGAGCAGTACTTC. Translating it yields CASSTTGAPYEQYF.

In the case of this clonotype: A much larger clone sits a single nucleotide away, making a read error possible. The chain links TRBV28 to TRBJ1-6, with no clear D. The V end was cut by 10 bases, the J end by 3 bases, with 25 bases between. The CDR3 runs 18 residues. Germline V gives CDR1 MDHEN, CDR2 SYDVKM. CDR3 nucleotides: TGTGCCATCAGGAGATCCACTACTAAGGGAGTCTATAATTCACCCCTCCACTTT. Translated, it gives CAIRRSTTKGVYNSPLHF.

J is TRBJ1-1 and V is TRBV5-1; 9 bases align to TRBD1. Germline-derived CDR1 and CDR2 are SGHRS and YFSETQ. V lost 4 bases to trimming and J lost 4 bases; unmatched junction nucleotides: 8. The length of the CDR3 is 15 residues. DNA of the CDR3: TGCGCCAGCAGCCAGGGACAGGGAGTAGGCACTGAAGCTTTCTTT. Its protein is CASSQGQGVGTEAFF.

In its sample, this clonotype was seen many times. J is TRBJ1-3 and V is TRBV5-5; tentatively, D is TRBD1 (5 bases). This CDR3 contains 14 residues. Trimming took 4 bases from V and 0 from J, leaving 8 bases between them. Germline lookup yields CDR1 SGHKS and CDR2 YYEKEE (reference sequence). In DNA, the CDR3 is TGTGCCAGCAGCCGGGGGGTCTCTGGAAACACCATATATTTT. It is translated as CASSRGVSGNTIYF.

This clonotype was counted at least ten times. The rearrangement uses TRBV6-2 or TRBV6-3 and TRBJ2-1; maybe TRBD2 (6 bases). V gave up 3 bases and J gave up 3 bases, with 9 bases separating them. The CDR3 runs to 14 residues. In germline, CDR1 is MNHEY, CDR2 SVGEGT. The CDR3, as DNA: TGTGCCAGCAGTTATGGACTATACTACAATGAGCAGTTCTTC. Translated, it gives CASSYGLYYNEQFF.

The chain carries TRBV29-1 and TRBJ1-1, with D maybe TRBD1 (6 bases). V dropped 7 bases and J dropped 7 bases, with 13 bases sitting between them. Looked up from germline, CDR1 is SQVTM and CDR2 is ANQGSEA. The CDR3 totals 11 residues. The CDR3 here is CSGRTELEAFF. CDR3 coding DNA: TGCAGCGGACGGACAGAGCTTGAAGCTTTCTTT.